The 18 T cell receptor beta chains listed next were all sequenced from one sample in a study of human T cells and chemical hapten exposure. TCRdb analysed the RACE reads with MiXCR anew, one entry per CDR3 protein. The sample carries around 120,000 distinct CDR3 sequences, less than 15% recorded once. Time point here: pre-sensitization, week 0. As for treatment: therapeutic diphenylcyclopropenone sensitization with weekly scalp DPC. Sequencing was performed on whole blood, taken in connection with sensitization to the hapten diphenylcyclopropenone (DPC). These TCRs come from a woman younger than 30 with alopecia areata. Some clones in this sample may be carry-over from other donors' samples.

This clonotype was observed a few times. J is TRBJ2-2 and V is TRBV20-1; D gene unclear. Germline V gene data show CDR1 as DFQATT and CDR2 as SNEGSKA (reference sequence). The germline V and J ends were trimmed by 3 bases and 2 bases, with 10 bases remaining between them. CDR3 length: 14 residues. CDR3 DNA sequence: TGCAGTGCTAGTCCCCAGAAAAACACCGGGGAGCTGTTTTTT. This gives the protein CSASPQKNTGELFF.

This clonotype appeared many times. The J gene is TRBJ1-1, the V gene TRBV5-4; D call uncertain. V was pared by 4 bases and J by 6 bases, with 19 bases between. CDR3 size: 15 residues. Germline values: CDR1 SGHNT, CDR2 YYREEE (reference sequence). The CDR3 region has the DNA TGTGCCAGCAGCCGGCAGGAAGGAGGTTGGGCTGAAGCTTTCTTT. It is translated as CASSRQEGGWAEAFF.

This clonotype was seen a handful of times. The chain couples TRBV19 to TRBJ2-7, with D perhaps matching TRBD2 (5 bases). The CDR3 contains 12 residues. V was trimmed by 9 bases and J by 5 bases, leaving 14 bases between them. Germline-derived CDR1 and CDR2 are LNHDA and SQIVND (reference sequence). The CDR3 DNA sequence: TGTGCCAGCGCTGAGGGCCCCCACGAGCAGTACTTC. Amino acids: CASAEGPHEQYF.

Regarding this clonotype: The junction and the germline gene differ at one end; a read error may be behind it. The chain couples TRBV9 to TRBJ1-5, with D maybe TRBD1 (5 bases). The CDR3 has 12 residues. CDR1 and CDR2 (germline): SGDLS, YYNGEE. The CDR3 spells CVSGRVNQPQHF. The DNA for the CDR3 is TGTGTCAGCGGCAGGGTCAATCAGCCCCAGCATTTT.

The chain links TRBV2 to TRBJ1-5; D unclear. Germline-derived CDR1 and CDR2 are SNHLY and FYNNEI. The CDR3 loop spans 14 amino acids. V was clipped by 5 bases and J by 1 base, with 9 bases between them. Here the CDR3 DNA reads TGTGCCAGCAGTCGGGCCCGAAGCAATCAGCCCCAGCATTTT. It encodes CASSRARSNQPQHF.

In its sample, this clonotype was seen many times. The rearrangement joins TRBV20-1 to TRBJ1-5; no firm D call. From germline, CDR1 is DFQATT and CDR2 SNEGSKA (reference sequence). V lost 5 bases and J lost 0, with 8 bases in between. The CDR3 runs 13 residues. DNA of the CDR3: TGCAGTGCTGCACAATATAGCAATCAGCCCCAGCATTTT. It specifies CSAAQYSNQPQHF.

The CDR3 DNA is TGTGCCAGCAGCGCCAACAGTTACAATGAGCAGTTCTTC. It encodes CASSANSYNEQFF. The V and J genes are TRBV9 and TRBJ2-1; no clear D. V lost 3 bases and J lost 4, with 8 bases in between. Germline assignment: CDR1 SGDLS and CDR2 YYNGEE. This CDR3 is built from 13 residues.

V usage is TRBV9 and J usage is TRBJ1-4, with D possibly TRBD1 on 6 matching bases. The CDR3 is 16 residues long. Per germline, CDR1 SGDLS and CDR2 YYNGEE. V lost 0 bases, J lost 8 bases, and 17 bases lay in between. Written as DNA, the CDR3 is TGTGCCAGCAGCGTAGGCGTCGGGGGCGGTGGAGAAAAACTGTTTTTT. It translates to CASSVGVGGGGEKLFF.

The rearrangement links TRBV11-2 to TRBJ2-1, with TRBD1 identical over 9 bases. Germline-derived CDR1 and CDR2 are SGHAT and FQNNGV. CDR3 length: 14 amino acids. Trimming took 6 bases from V and 7 from J; bases not matched to a gene: 7. This CDR3 reads CASRPGTGLNEQFF. DNA of the CDR3: TGTGCCAGCAGACCCGGGACAGGGTTGAATGAGCAGTTCTTC.

The CDR3 is CASSLNESGETQYF. The CDR3 nucleotides are TGTGCCAGCAGCTTGAACGAGTCGGGGGAGACCCAGTACTTC. This chain joins TRBV5-5 and TRBJ2-5; weak D call: TRBD2 (5 bases). This CDR3 contains 14 residues. Germline V gene data show CDR1 as SGHKS and CDR2 as YYEKEE (reference sequence). V was trimmed by 1 base and J by 5 bases, leaving 12 bases between them.

This clonotype came up a few times. V is TRBV9 and J is TRBJ2-1, with D perhaps TRBD1 (6 bases). Germline CDR1 SGDLS, CDR2 YYNGEE. The CDR3 is 13 amino acids. Trimming pared 3 bases from V and 4 bases from J, leaving 8 bases between. CDR3 nucleotides: TGTGCCAGCAGCGACAGGGTTTACAATGAGCAGTTCTTC. This sequence encodes CASSDRVYNEQFF.

This clonotype appeared a few times. The V and J genes are TRBV18 and TRBJ2-1, with D perhaps matching TRBD1 (6 bases). The CDR3 has 16 amino acids. CDR1 and CDR2 from the germline V gene are KGHSH and LQKENI. The V end was cut by 3 bases, the J end by 2 bases, with 14 bases between. The CDR3 region is CASSPRQAVTYNEQFF. The CDR3 bases are TGTGCCAGCTCACCCCGACAGGCCGTTACCTACAATGAGCAGTTCTTC. Variable domain in full (rest from reference TRBV18 and TRBJ2-1): NAGVMQNPRHLVRRRGQEARLRCSPMKGHSHVYWYRQLPEEGLKFMVYLQKENIIDESGMPKERFSAEFPKEGPSILRIQQVVRGDSAAYFCASSPRQAVTYNEQFFGPGTRLTVL.

This clonotype was seen ten or more times. This sequence joins TRBV6-2 or TRBV6-3 and TRBJ1-5, with 8 bases identical to TRBD1. The V and J ends lost 2 bases and 2 bases, in that order; junction bases with no gene match: 2. Germline V gene sequence: CDR1 MNHEY, CDR2 SVGEGT. The CDR3 loop spans 15 amino acids. CDR3 nucleotides: TGTGCCAGCAGTTACGAGGACAGGGGCAATCAGCCCCAGCATTTT. It yields the protein CASSYEDRGNQPQHF.

The V call is TRBV9, the J call TRBJ2-3; D may match TRBD1 or TRBD2 (5 bases each). This CDR3 is built from 19 residues. CDR1 is SGDLS and CDR2 is YYNGEE in the germline V gene. Deletions cut 0 bases from V and 11 bases from J, with 31 bases between. CDR3 DNA: TGTGCCAGCAGCGTAGGAACCTCAACAGGTTCTAGCCTCTCAGGGCAGCAGTATTTT. Protein sequence: CASSVGTSTGSSLSGQQYF.

This clonotype has more than one count but fewer than ten. The chain recombines TRBV15 with TRBJ1-6; the match to TRBD1 covers 10 bases. The CDR3 covers 19 residues. The junction had 8 bases not matched to a gene; V was cut back by 0 bases and J by 3 bases. The V gene's germline CDR1 is LNHNV and CDR2 YYDKDF (reference sequence). The CDR3 DNA reads TGTGCCACCAGCAGAGAGAGGAGGGACAGGGGCCTCTATAATTCACCCCTCCACTTT. Its protein is CATSRERRDRGLYNSPLHF.

Many counts were recorded for this clonotype. This chain links TRBV12-5 with TRBJ1-4, with TRBD1 as a possible D gene (5 bases). Trimming removed 2 bases from V and 3 bases from J, with 13 bases in between. The CDR3 is made up of 16 amino acids. Germline loops: CDR1 LGHNT, CDR2 FRNRAP. CDR3 DNA: TGTGCTAGTGGTTTGTGGGGCACGGGGGCTAATGAAAAACTGTTTTTT. Its protein product is CASGLWGTGANEKLFF. Full variable domain (outside the CDR3, taken from reference TRBV12-5 and TRBJ1-4): DARVTQTPRHKVTEMGQEVTMRCQPILGHNTVFWYRQTMMQGLELLAYFRNRAPLDDSGMPKDRFSAEMPDATLATLKIQPSEPRDSAVYFCASGLWGTGANEKLFFGSGTQLSVL.

This clonotype was detected a few times. The chain is built from TRBV18 and TRBJ2-2; D uncertain. The CDR3 length is 18 residues. The V gene's germline CDR1 is KGHSH and CDR2 LQKENI. Trimming left V 1 base short and J 1 base short, with 16 bases between. CDR3 sequence: CASSPLVSRAKNTGELFF. The CDR3 DNA follows: TGTGCCAGCTCACCACTTGTCTCCAGAGCCAAGAACACCGGGGAGCTGTTTTTT.

V and J are TRBV20-1 and TRBJ1-2; unclear D gene. The V end lost 5 bases, the J end lost 6 bases, and 4 bases lay between the germline ends. Germline CDR1 and CDR2: DFQATT and SNEGSKA (reference sequence). The CDR3 spans 9 residues. DNA of the CDR3: TGCAGTGCTGAAGATGGCTACACCTTC. This sequence encodes CSAEDGYTF.